These 32 T cell receptor beta chains were all obtained from the same sample, sequenced in a study of early T cells in non-severe SARS-CoV-2 infection. TCRdb called the 5' RACE reads again in MiXCR, with one record for every CDR3 protein. The sample shows 29,000 or so distinct CDR3 sequences, roughly a tenth of them seen only once. The sample consisted of whole blood. The receptors shown here come from an adult who was a healthcare worker with PCR-confirmed SARS-CoV-2 infection or an uninfected control (not recorded which).

This clonotype was detected many times. The rearrangement links TRBV6-9 to TRBJ1-4; 8 nucleotides line up with TRBD1. This CDR3 spans 13 amino acids. V lost 9 bases, J lost 5 bases, and 5 bases stayed unmatched. Per germline, CDR1 MNHGY and CDR2 SVAAGI. The CDR3, as DNA: TGTGCCAGTCCGGACAGGGAAAATGAAAAACTGTTTTTT. This translates into CASPDRENEKLFF.

This clonotype occurred once. V gene TRBV19 combines with J gene TRBJ1-2; 8 nucleotides match TRBD1. With V trimmed by 7 bases and J by 1 base, 5 bases remained unmatched. Germline V gene data show CDR1 as LNHDA and CDR2 as SQIVND (reference sequence). The CDR3 sequence is 14 residues long. Written as DNA, the CDR3 is TGTGCCAGTACCGACAGGGGCAATAACTATGGCTACACCTTC. This encodes CASTDRGNNYGYTF.

This clonotype appeared many times. This sequence joins TRBV7-6 and TRBJ2-2, with TRBD1 identical over 10 bases. The CDR3 has 16 residues. Germline V gene lookup returns CDR1 SGHVS and CDR2 FNYEAQ. V trimming: 2 bases; J trimming: 2 bases; junction bases outside the gene matches: 2. CDR3 nucleotides: TGTGCCAGCAGCTTAAGGACAGGGGGTAACACCGGGGAGCTGTTTTTT. This codes for CASSLRTGGNTGELFF.

By sample share, this clonotype is medium-sized. V is TRBV11-3 and J is TRBJ2-1; 7 bases are shared with TRBD1. Germline V lookup: CDR1 SGHNT, CDR2 YENEEA. The junction had 4 bases not matched to a gene; V was cut back by 4 bases and J by 7 bases. The CDR3 runs 13 residues. CDR3 DNA sequence: TGTGCCAGCAGCTGGGGACAGACGAATGAGCAGTTCTTC. It yields the protein CASSWGQTNEQFF.

The gene calls are TRBV24-1 and TRBJ2-4, with 8 bases matching TRBD1. CDR1 and CDR2 from the germline V gene are KGHDR and SFDVKD. J was trimmed by 7 bases and V by 4 bases; bases with no gene match: 8. The CDR3 has 15 amino acids. CDR3 amino acids: CATSDADRAANIQYF. CDR3 bases: TGTGCCACCAGTGACGCGGACAGGGCGGCTAACATTCAGTACTTC.

This clonotype came up a few times. The rearrangement joins TRBV29-1 to TRBJ2-3; D is unclear. Trimming left V 3 bases short and J 8 bases short, with 0 bases between. Germline V gene data show CDR1 as SQVTM and CDR2 as ANQGSEA. This CDR3 region has 8 residues. The CDR3 nucleotides read TGCAGCGTTGATACGCAGTATTTT. It yields the protein CSVDTQYF.

There are a few counts of this clonotype. The CDR3 sequence is CATSRNGGKGNTIYF. CDR3 coding DNA: TGTGCCACCAGCAGAAACGGGGGGAAAGGAAACACCATATATTTT. The chain couples TRBV15 to TRBJ1-3; a weak D match, TRBD1 (5 bases). This CDR3 comprises 15 residues. CDR1 is LNHNV and CDR2 is YYDKDF in the germline V gene (reference sequence). V was shortened by 2 bases and J by 4 bases, with 12 bases between the two germline ends.

This clonotype occurred many times. This chain joins TRBV7-3 and TRBJ1-3; no clear D gene. The germline gives CDR1 SGHTA, CDR2 FQGTGA. V was cut by 3 bases and J by 1 base, with 4 bases left in between. The length of the CDR3 is 13 residues. CDR3 sequence (DNA): TGTGCCAGCAGCTTGCGGTCTGGAAACACCATATATTTT. Its translation: CASSLRSGNTIYF.

This clonotype was counted many times. The chain couples TRBV7-8 to TRBJ2-1; D is ambiguous. Trimming left V 5 bases short and J 5 bases short, with 10 bases between. The CDR3 covers 13 residues. From germline, CDR1 is SGHVS and CDR2 FQNEAQ. The CDR3 reads CASSPGLNNEQFF. In nucleotides, the CDR3 is TGTGCCAGCAGCCCCGGGCTAAACAATGAGCAGTTCTTC.

This clonotype showed up many times. The chain carries TRBV18 and TRBJ1-2; the D is unclear. V gave up 3 bases and J gave up 7 bases, with 15 bases separating them. Germline V gives CDR1 KGHSH, CDR2 LQKENI. The CDR3 loop spans 14 amino acids. In DNA, the CDR3 is TGTGCCAGCTCACCCCAGGCGCAAGGGCTTGGCTACACCTTC. This translates into CASSPQAQGLGYTF.

This clonotype occurred a few times. CDR3: CASSFYTGKMDGYTF. In nucleotides, the CDR3 is TGTGCCAGCAGCTTCTATACGGGGAAAATGGATGGCTACACCTTC. The chain is built from TRBV7-8 and TRBJ1-2; D remains ambiguous. Germline CDR1 is SGHVS and CDR2 is FQNEAQ. This CDR3 contains 15 residues. V was shortened by 3 bases and J by 6 bases, with 17 bases between the two germline ends.

A remark on this clonotype: One junction end does not reproduce the germline sequence, and a read error may be involved. The gene calls are TRBV7-2 and TRBJ2-3; a weak D match, TRBD1 (7 bases). Looked up from germline, CDR1 is SGHTA and CDR2 is FQGNSA. The CDR3 consists of 15 residues. The CDR3 here is CASSPQAGTGARGDF. The CDR3 DNA reads as TGTGCCAGCAGCCCACAGGCGGGCACAGGGGCCCGCGGGGACTTT. The full variable domain, in which reference TRBV7-2 and TRBJ2-3 provide the parts outside the CDR3, is GAGVSQSPSNKVTEKGKDVELRCDPISGHTALYWYRQSLGQGLEFLIYFQGNSAPDKSGLPSDRFSAERTGGSVSTLTIQRTQQEDSAVYLCASSPQAGTGARGDFGPGTRLTVL.

By sample share, this clonotype is medium-sized. This chain links TRBV6-5 with TRBJ2-3; D not resolved. Trimming took 5 bases from V and 0 from J, leaving 9 bases between them. This CDR3 has 14 amino acids. CDR1 is MNHEY and CDR2 is SVGAGI in the germline V gene. The CDR3 sequence is CASSMVSSTDTQYF. The CDR3 coding sequence is TGTGCCAGCAGTATGGTTTCTAGCACAGATACGCAGTATTTT.

This clonotype was recorded many times. The rearrangement uses TRBV7-6 and TRBJ2-1; 8 nucleotides match TRBD1. V lost 2 bases to trimming and J lost 5 bases; unmatched junction nucleotides: 8. CDR1 SGHVS and CDR2 FNYEAQ come from the germline V gene. There are 16 residues in the CDR3. CDR3 sequence (DNA): TGTGCCAGCAGCTTATATAGGCAGGGGGCCGACAATGAGCAGTTCTTC. This sequence encodes CASSLYRQGADNEQFF.

Many counts were recorded for this clonotype. One end of the junction does not line up with germline, which may come from a read error. The CDR3 coding sequence is TGTGCCACCAGTCATGGAGACGAACAGTACTTC. This translates into CATSHGDEQYF. J is TRBJ2-7 and V is TRBV24-1; D call uncertain. The CDR3 covers 11 residues. Germline loops: CDR1 KGHDR, CDR2 SFDVKD.

This clonotype was counted only a few times. The genes are TRBV20-1 and TRBJ2-1; D unresolved. Germline loops: CDR1 DFQATT, CDR2 SNEGSKA (reference sequence). The ends were cut back, 5 bases at V and 10 bases at J, with 18 bases in the middle. This CDR3 is built from 13 residues. The CDR3 DNA sequence: TGCAGTGCTGCCCCCACCCCTAGAGGAGAGCAGTTCTTC. Amino acid sequence: CSAAPTPRGEQFF.

This clonotype has ten or more counts. CDR3 amino acids: CASSEYYPLQGSYNEQFF. As DNA, the CDR3 is TGTGCCAGCAGTGAATACTACCCCCTCCAGGGGTCCTACAATGAGCAGTTCTTC. The chain links TRBV25-1 to TRBJ2-1; D might be TRBD1 (6 bases). This CDR3 has 18 amino acids. The germline V gene has CDR1 MGHDK and CDR2 SYGVNS. V was shortened by 0 bases and J by 1 base, with 16 bases between the two germline ends. Drawing the rest from reference TRBV25-1 and TRBJ2-1, the complete variable domain is EADIYQTPRYLVIGTGKKITLECSQTMGHDKMYWYQQDPGMELHLIHYSYGVNSTEKGDLSSESTVSRIRTEHFPLTLESARPSHTSQYLCASSEYYPLQGSYNEQFFGPGTRLTVL.

The chain has TRBV10-3 and TRBJ2-7, with 9 bases fitting TRBD1. The CDR3 is 15 amino acids. V lost 0 bases, J lost 1 base, and 1 base stayed unmatched. Germline values: CDR1 ENHRY, CDR2 SYGVKD. CDR3 residues: CAISESTGGSYEQYF. The CDR3 DNA follows: TGTGCCATCAGTGAGTCGACAGGGGGTTCCTACGAGCAGTACTTC.

In its sample, this clonotype was seen a few times. This chain links TRBV7-3 with TRBJ1-3; the D is unclear. V was trimmed by 1 base and J by 8 bases, leaving 9 bases between them. In germline, CDR1 is SGHTA, CDR2 FQGTGA. The CDR3 covers 13 residues. CDR3 sequence: CASSLSVRDTIYF. The CDR3 nucleotides are TGTGCCAGCAGCTTAAGCGTTCGCGACACCATATATTTT.

This clonotype was found many times. The V gene is TRBV4-2, the J gene TRBJ1-1; 9 nucleotides align to TRBD1. The junction had 5 bases not matched to a gene; V was cut back by 3 bases and J by 0 bases. Germline-derived CDR1 and CDR2 are LGHNA and YNFKEQ. CDR3 length: 16 residues. The CDR3 nucleotides are TGTGCCAGCAGCCAGTCAGACAGGGGGATGAACACTGAAGCTTTCTTT. This encodes CASSQSDRGMNTEAFF.

Judged by abundance, this clonotype is medium-sized. CDR3 bases: TGTGCCAGCACCTTGGGCCATCAAGAGACCCAGTACTTC. Its translation: CASTLGHQETQYF. The chain joins TRBV7-2 to TRBJ2-5; unclear D gene. Looked up from germline, CDR1 is SGHTA and CDR2 is FQGNSA. There are 13 residues in the CDR3. The V and J ends lost 7 bases and 2 bases respectively, with 11 bases between them.

This clonotype was detected many times. The chain carries TRBV9 and TRBJ1-5; D gene unclear. The CDR3 has 14 residues. CDR1 is SGDLS and CDR2 is YYNGEE in the germline V gene. V dropped 4 bases and J dropped 0 bases, with 8 bases sitting between them. Written as DNA, the CDR3 is TGTGCCAGCAGCCCGGGAGTTAGCAATCAGCCCCAGCATTTT. Translated, it gives CASSPGVSNQPQHF.

This clonotype appeared many times. The genes are TRBV7-2 and TRBJ1-2; D unresolved. The CDR3 has 13 amino acids. V was shortened by 6 bases and J by 8 bases, with 16 bases between the two germline ends. Germline loops: CDR1 SGHTA, CDR2 FQGNSA. This chain's CDR3 is CASRKDGREGYTF. The CDR3, as DNA: TGTGCCAGCAGGAAGGACGGCCGGGAAGGCTACACCTTC.

This clonotype has just a few counts. The chain combines TRBV6-6 with TRBJ1-1, with a possible D match to TRBD1 (5 bases). Trimming removed 5 bases at V and 0 bases at J, with 10 bases between. This CDR3 contains 14 residues. Germline V lookup: CDR1 MNHNY, CDR2 SVGAGI (reference sequence). The CDR3 DNA reads as TGTGCCAGCAGTGGCGGACAAATGAACACTGAAGCTTTCTTT. This translates into CASSGGQMNTEAFF.

The chain joins TRBV7-3 to TRBJ1-1; no reliable D call. V was shortened by 4 bases and J by 6 bases, with 12 bases between the two germline ends. Germline V gives CDR1 SGHTA, CDR2 FQGTGA. This CDR3 comprises 13 residues. CDR3 nucleotide sequence: TGTGCCAGCAGCTCGACGGGTGATGCTGAAGCTTTCTTT. Residues: CASSSTGDAEAFF. Combining the CDR3 with reference TRBV7-3 and TRBJ1-1 gives the whole variable domain GAGVSQTPSNKVTEKGKYVELRCDPISGHTALYWYRQSLGQGPEFLIYFQGTGAADDSGLPNDRFFAVRPEGSVSTLKIQRTERGDSAVYLCASSSTGDAEAFFGQGTRLTVV.

With respect to this clonotype: A much larger clone differs from this one at a single base, so this may be a read error. This chain joins TRBV29-1 and TRBJ1-1; D gene uncertain. Between the trimmed V and J ends, which lost 7 bases and 3 bases, there was a span of 15 bases. The germline V gene has CDR1 SQVTM and CDR2 ANQGSEA. CDR3 length equals 13 residues. The CDR3 loop reads CSAKPKPYTEAFF. DNA of the CDR3: TGCAGCGCTAAACCGAAGCCGTACACTGAAGCTTTCTTT.

This clonotype has at least ten counts. The chain joins TRBV12-3 or TRBV12-4 to TRBJ2-7; no reliable D call. The CDR3 contains 12 residues. V was shortened by 1 base and J by 7 bases, with 8 bases between the two germline ends. The CDR3 protein is CASSLGAGEQYF. The CDR3 DNA follows: TGTGCCAGCAGTTTAGGGGCCGGGGAGCAGTACTTC.

The chain links TRBV6-4 to TRBJ2-3; D is ambiguous. Deletions cut 3 bases from V and 0 bases from J, with 7 bases between. The CDR3 runs to 14 residues. Germline lookup yields CDR1 MRHNA and CDR2 SNTAGT. The CDR3 sequence: CASSEGPSTDTQYF. Written as DNA, the CDR3 is TGTGCCAGCAGTGAAGGCCCCAGCACAGATACGCAGTATTTT.

In this sample, this clonotype turned up many times. The V gene is TRBV2, the J gene TRBJ1-5; 7 positions match TRBD1. Germline CDR1 is SNHLY and CDR2 is FYNNEI. The CDR3 runs 13 residues. V gave up 2 bases and J gave up 12 bases; unmatched junction bases: 7. CDR3 nucleotides: TGTGCCAGCAGTGAACCCTTGAGACAGGGCCAGCATTTT. Its protein is CASSEPLRQGQHF. The full variable domain, rest sourced from reference TRBV2 and TRBJ1-5, is EPEVTQTPSHQVTQMGQEVILRCVPISNHLYFYWYRQILGQKVEFLVSFYNNEISEKSEIFDDQFSVERPDGSNFTLKIRSTKLEDSAMYFCASSEPLRQGQHFGDGTRLSIL.

This clonotype was observed at least ten times. The chain uses TRBV6-5 and TRBJ1-3; D perhaps matches TRBD1 (6 bases). Trimming left V 4 bases short and J 4 bases short, with 11 bases between. CDR1 is MNHEY and CDR2 is SVGAGI in the germline V gene. This CDR3 region has 14 residues. DNA of the CDR3: TGTGCCAGCAGTTCCACAGGGATCGGAAACACCATATATTTT. It is translated as CASSSTGIGNTIYF.

This clonotype was seen ten or more times. The chain combines TRBV14 with TRBJ2-1; a weak D match, TRBD1 (6 bases). Trimming stripped 1 base from V and 12 bases from J, with 13 bases between. In germline, CDR1 is SGHDN, CDR2 FVKESK. The CDR3 is 13 residues long. CDR3 sequence: CASSQGTATVQFF. Written as DNA, the CDR3 is TGTGCCAGCAGCCAAGGGACAGCCACTGTGCAGTTCTTC.

The sample holds a few counts of this clonotype. V gene TRBV18 combines with J gene TRBJ2-1; D is unresolved. Germline CDR1 reads KGHSH; CDR2 reads LQKENI. The CDR3 consists of 14 residues. Trimming left V 4 bases short and J 5 bases short, with 12 bases between. This chain's CDR3 is CASSRSWENNEQFF. CDR3 in DNA: TGTGCCAGCTCACGTTCATGGGAAAACAATGAGCAGTTCTTC.